A selection of T cell receptor beta chains follows, all from one sample in a study of blood T cell repertoires in COVID-19. Some clones are missing from TCRdb's copy, which holds only in-frame ones; the method was immunoSEQ multiplex PCR. The repertoire holds 70,000 to 80,000 clones, with more than 75% as singletons. The sequencing sample was made of peripheral blood. The receptors shown here come from a human donor in a cohort sampled during active COVID-19. CDR3s include the opening cysteine and the closing phenylalanine or tryptophan. The order of the fields is clone size, D gene, J gene, V gene, CDR3 protein, CDR3 DNA. A D gene is named only where the DNA matches it firmly. Clone size appears in some rows only: once, few, many, or a class for an expanded clone.

size: .
D: TRBD1
J: TRBJ1-2
V: TRBV29-1
CDR3: CSALGQALLDGYTF
DNA: TGCAGCGCCCTAGGACAGGCGCTACTAGATGGCTACACCTTC

size: .
D: TRBD1
J: TRBJ1-2
V: TRBV6-5
CDR3: CASTTGGDYGYTF
DNA: TGTGCCAGTACCACAGGGGGGGACTATGGCTACACCTTC

size: .
D: .
J: TRBJ2-3
V: TRBV6-2/TRBV6-3
CDR3: CASSYASRDFTDTQYF
DNA: TGTGCCAGCAGTTACGCTTCCCGGGACTTCACAGATACGCAGTATTTT

size: .
D: TRBD2
J: TRBJ2-7
V: TRBV7-2
CDR3: CASSPRLAGGGHEQYF
DNA: TGTGCCAGCAGCCCCCGACTAGCGGGGGGAGGCCACGAGCAGTACTTC

size: .
D: TRBD1
J: TRBJ2-7
V: TRBV7-6
CDR3: CASSEYRGSYEQYF
DNA: TGTGCCAGCAGCGAGTACAGGGGGTCCTACGAGCAGTACTTC

size: .
D: TRBD1
J: TRBJ2-1
V: TRBV7-2
CDR3: CASSKRQGSYNEQFF
DNA: TGTGCCAGCAGCAAACGACAGGGTTCCTACAATGAGCAGTTCTTC

size: .
D: .
J: TRBJ1-3
V: TRBV6-5
CDR3: CASSTGEGNTIYF
DNA: TGTGCCAGCAGTACCGGGGAGGGAAACACCATATATTTT

size: .
D: .
J: TRBJ2-5
V: TRBV28
CDR3: CASRLQGRETQYF
DNA: TGTGCCAGCAGGTTGCAGGGGCGGGAGACCCAGTACTTC

size: .
D: .
J: TRBJ2-7
V: TRBV11-2
CDR3: CASSLGAGTSYEQYF
DNA: TGTGCCAGCAGCTTAGGGGCAGGGACATCCTACGAGCAGTACTTC

size: .
D: .
J: TRBJ2-1
V: TRBV5-1
CDR3: CASSSGGESSYNEQFF
DNA: TGCGCCAGCAGTTCTGGCGGGGAAAGCTCCTACAATGAGCAGTTCTTC

size: .
D: .
J: TRBJ1-1
V: TRBV19
CDR3: CASKGSQDKAFF
DNA: TGTGCCAGTAAGGGTTCCCAGGACAAAGCTTTCTTT

size: once
D: .
J: TRBJ2-1
V: TRBV6-6
CDR3: CASRGLRSSNEQFF
DNA: TGTGCCAGCAGGGGGCTAAGGTCTAGCAATGAGCAGTTCTTC

size: .
D: .
J: TRBJ1-1
V: TRBV9
CDR3: CDRRQGFTEAFF
DNA: TGTGACCGCCGCCAGGGTTTCACTGAAGCTTTCTTT

size: .
D: TRBD1
J: TRBJ2-1
V: TRBV5-5
CDR3: CASSRGQVSYNEQFF
DNA: TGTGCCAGCAGCCGCGGACAGGTTTCCTACAATGAGCAGTTCTTC

size: .
D: .
J: TRBJ1-5
V: TRBV30
CDR3: CAFTGFSGQPQHF
DNA: TGTGCCTTTACAGGGTTCTCGGGACAGCCCCAGCATTTT

size: .
D: .
J: TRBJ1-1
V: TRBV7-8
CDR3: CASSYSRDTEAFF
DNA: TGTGCCAGCAGCTACTCGAGGGATACTGAAGCTTTCTTT

size: .
D: TRBD2
J: TRBJ2-2
V: TRBV27
CDR3: CASITSGGAFMNTGELFF
DNA: TGTGCCAGCATTACTAGCGGGGGGGCCTTCATGAACACCGGGGAGCTGTTTTTT

size: .
D: TRBD2
J: TRBJ2-1
V: TRBV5-4
CDR3: CASSHPGLAGYNEQFF
DNA: TGTGCCAGCAGCCACCCCGGACTAGCGGGCTACAATGAGCAGTTCTTC

size: many
D: .
J: TRBJ1-3
V: TRBV11-3
CDR3: CASSFRPGSDTIYF
DNA: TGTGCCAGCAGCTTCCGGCCAGGGTCGGACACCATATATTTT

size: .
D: .
J: TRBJ2-1
V: TRBV4-1
CDR3: CASSQTLVDEQFF
DNA: TGCGCCAGCAGCCAAACCTTAGTCGATGAGCAGTTCTTC

size: .
D: TRBD1
J: TRBJ1-2
V: TRBV28
CDR3: CASSSPGGQGHGYTF
DNA: TGTGCCAGCAGCTCCCCAGGGGGACAGGGGCATGGCTACACCTTC

size: .
D: .
J: TRBJ2-1
V: TRBV6-5
CDR3: CASISLLRENEQFF
DNA: TGTGCCAGCATTTCATTACTCCGTGAGAATGAGCAGTTCTTC

size: .
D: TRBD2
J: TRBJ2-5
V: TRBV4-3
CDR3: CASSQDPAGGVKGTQYF
DNA: TGCGCCAGCAGCCAAGATCCGGCGGGGGGGGTTAAAGGGACCCAGTACTTC

size: once
D: TRBD1
J: TRBJ1-5
V: TRBV6-5
CDR3: CASSYQGVNQPQHF
DNA: TGTGCCAGCAGCTATCAGGGGGTTAATCAGCCCCAGCATTTT

size: .
D: .
J: TRBJ2-1
V: TRBV6-4
CDR3: CASSTTVGDYNEQFF
DNA: TGTGCCAGCAGCACCACTGTAGGGGACTACAATGAGCAGTTCTTC

size: .
D: TRBD2
J: TRBJ2-3
V: TRBV5-1
CDR3: CASSSGLRGGGEVTDTQYF
DNA: TGCGCCAGCAGCTCGGGACTAAGGGGCGGGGGTGAGGTGACAGATACGCAGTATTTT

size: .
D: TRBD1
J: TRBJ1-6
V: TRBV7-9
CDR3: CASSYGTGSNSPLHF
DNA: TGTGCCAGCAGCTATGGGACAGGCTCTAATTCACCCCTCCACTTT

size: .
D: .
J: TRBJ1-6
V: TRBV6-2/TRBV6-3
CDR3: CASSKSRGGGTLHF
DNA: TGTGCCAGCAGTAAATCCCGTGGCGGTGGCACCCTCCACTTT

size: .
D: .
J: TRBJ1-4
V: TRBV7-9
CDR3: CASSAGTLMGEKLFF
DNA: TGTGCCAGCAGCGCCGGCACCTTAATGGGCGAAAAACTGTTTTTT

size: .
D: .
J: TRBJ1-5
V: TRBV6-2/TRBV6-3
CDR3: CASSRTVNQPQHF
DNA: TGTGCCAGCAGCAGGACAGTAAATCAGCCCCAGCATTTT

size: .
D: TRBD1
J: TRBJ1-4
V: TRBV25-1
CDR3: CASSEQGVTNEKLFF
DNA: TGTGCCAGCAGTGAACAGGGGGTAACTAATGAAAAACTGTTTTTT

size: few
D: TRBD1
J: TRBJ2-1
V: TRBV27
CDR3: CASSPLVDRAYNEQFF
DNA: TGTGCCAGCAGTCCCCTGGTAGACAGGGCCTACAATGAGCAGTTCTTC

size: .
D: .
J: TRBJ1-4
V: TRBV19
CDR3: CASSIVSRGDEKLFF
DNA: TGTGCCAGTAGTATTGTTTCCAGGGGAGATGAAAAACTGTTTTTT

size: .
D: .
J: TRBJ2-3
V: TRBV7-2
CDR3: CASSSGDRTDTQYF
DNA: TGTGCCAGCAGCTCCGGGGATCGCACAGATACGCAGTATTTT

size: few
D: TRBD1
J: TRBJ1-6
V: TRBV6-5
CDR3: CASSYSHRGNSPLHF
DNA: TGTGCCAGCAGTTACTCCCACAGGGGTAATTCACCCCTCCACTTT

size: once
D: TRBD1
J: TRBJ1-1
V: TRBV30
CDR3: CAWTRNRGPPVTEAFF
DNA: TGTGCCTGGACCCGAAACAGGGGGCCGCCGGTCACTGAAGCTTTCTTT

size: .
D: .
J: TRBJ1-6
V: TRBV7-2
CDR3: CASSLAGTSPLHF
DNA: TGTGCCAGCAGCTTAGCTGGGACATCACCCCTCCACTTT

size: .
D: TRBD1
J: TRBJ1-1
V: TRBV19
CDR3: CASSMLGQGFSGMNTEAFF
DNA: TGTGCCAGTAGTATGCTGGGACAGGGGTTTTCGGGGATGAACACTGAAGCTTTCTTT

size: once
D: TRBD2
J: TRBJ2-1
V: TRBV4-3
CDR3: CASSQARGGSSYNEQFF
DNA: TGCGCCAGCAGCCAAGCGAGGGGCGGGAGCTCCTACAATGAGCAGTTCTTC

size: .
D: .
J: TRBJ1-2
V: TRBV6-2/TRBV6-3
CDR3: CASSYLPSGIRANYGYTF
DNA: TGTGCCAGCAGTTACCTCCCCTCAGGGATCCGAGCTAACTATGGCTACACCTTC

size: .
D: TRBD2
J: TRBJ2-1
V: TRBV6-2/TRBV6-3
CDR3: CASSDPRREPYNEQFF
DNA: TGTGCCAGCAGTGACCCAAGGCGGGAGCCTTACAATGAGCAGTTCTTC

size: .
D: TRBD1
J: TRBJ1-5
V: TRBV5-1
CDR3: CASSDGTGLSNQPQHF
DNA: TGCGCCAGCAGCGACGGGACAGGTCTTAGCAATCAGCCCCAGCATTTT

size: once
D: .
J: TRBJ2-2
V: TRBV7-2
CDR3: CASSLKGGGELFF
DNA: TGTGCCAGCAGCTTAAAGGGAGGCGGGGAGCTGTTTTTT

size: .
D: .
J: TRBJ1-5
V: TRBV19
CDR3: CASSPGPGGQPQHF
DNA: TGTGCCAGTAGTCCCGGCCCTGGAGGCCAGCCCCAGCATTTT

size: .
D: .
J: TRBJ2-3
V: TRBV9
CDR3: CASSVGSGFSTDTQYF
DNA: TGTGCCAGCAGCGTAGGCAGCGGATTTAGCACAGATACGCAGTATTTT

size: .
D: .
J: TRBJ1-4
V: TRBV7-9
CDR3: CASSSYQGFPEKLFF
DNA: TGTGCCAGCAGCTCGTACCAGGGTTTCCCTGAAAAACTGTTTTTT